These 5 T cell receptor beta chains originate from one sample sequenced in a study of blood T cell repertoires in COVID-19. Sequencing was performed with immunoSEQ multiplex PCR; in TCRdb, only in-frame clones are kept and a portion is missing. The table lists roughly 250,000 clones, 85% to 90% of them singletons. Sequenced: peripheral blood. The source of these receptors is a man between 25 and 39 years old with acute or convalescent COVID-19.

V usage is TRBV11-3 and J usage is TRBJ2-2, with 8 positions matching TRBD1. Germline CDR1 and CDR2: SGHNT and YENEEA. The CDR3 spans 15 residues. Trimming cost V 5 bases and J 1 base; bases outside gene matches: 3. The DNA of the CDR3 is TGTGCCAGCAGCCCAGACAGGGGGAACACCGGGGAGCTGTTTTTT. Translating gives CASSPDRGNTGELFF.

This rearrangement joins TRBV4-1 to TRBJ2-5; D is perhaps TRBD2 (5 bases). V was trimmed by 0 bases and J by 4 bases, leaving 12 bases between them. Germline values: CDR1 MGHRA, CDR2 YSYEKL. The CDR3 is 15 residues long. The CDR3 reads CASSQDKREIETQYF. The CDR3 nucleotides read TGCGCCAGCAGCCAAGATAAACGGGAAATAGAGACCCAGTACTTC.

The gene calls are TRBV2 and TRBJ2-7; TRBD2 might be the D (7 bases). V was trimmed by 2 bases and J by 0 bases, leaving 11 bases between them. CDR3 length equals 15 residues. CDR1 SNHLY and CDR2 FYNNEI come from the germline V gene. The CDR3 DNA reads as TGTGCCAGCAGTGAAATTGGGGGGGCCTCCTACGAGCAGTACTTC. Its protein is CASSEIGGASYEQYF.

The chain employs TRBV2 and TRBJ2-6, with unresolved D. Trimming removed 4 bases from V and 2 bases from J, with 9 bases in between. The CDR3 consists of 15 residues. CDR1 is SNHLY and CDR2 is FYNNEI in the germline V gene. Here the CDR3 reads CASSVMAAGANVLTF. The CDR3 nucleotides are TGTGCCAGCAGTGTAATGGCAGCTGGGGCCAACGTCCTGACTTTC.

The chain is built from TRBV9 and TRBJ2-1; 10 positions agree with TRBD2. The CDR3 sequence is 16 residues long. Looked up from germline, CDR1 is SGDLS and CDR2 is YYNGEE. Trimming at V came to 0 bases and at J to 8 bases, leaving 8 bases not matched to a gene. The CDR3 DNA follows: TGTGCCAGCAGCGTAGAGGGGTCTAGCGGGGGCTATGAGCAGTTCTTC. Translating gives CASSVEGSSGGYEQFF.